The clone carrying this TCR beta chain is a singleton in its sample. What it binds is unknown. Sampled blood was obtained at baseline, cycle 4 day 1, and cycle 7 day 1. The source of the sample is a study of OX40 agonist ivuxolimab in advanced cancers. At the level of the study: As their treatment, patients were administered ivuxolimab, an agonistic anti-OX40 (CD134) antibody. Study results and limitations: Clonal expansion was seen in CD4+ and CD8+ blood T cells by week 6 at 0.1 to 3.0 mg/kg. Expanded clones belonging to CD8+ T cells outnumbered, on average, those of CD4+.

Between the trimmed V and J ends, which lost 1 base and 5 bases, there was a span of 8 bases. CDR1 is LGHNA and CDR2 is YSLEER in the germline V gene. This CDR3 has 14 residues. The data were produced by immunoSEQ multiplex PCR, yet TCRdb's version contains in-frame clones alone and is incomplete. The table shows 20,000 to 25,000 clones, with approximately 88% occurring only once. The chain combines TRBV4-3 with TRBJ2-2; D is ambiguous. The TCR sequence derives from an adult with an advanced solid tumor such as melanoma, head and neck, liver or kidney cancer. The material was CD4+ or CD8+ T cells sorted from blood, obtained in a trial of the OX40 agonist ivuxolimab. The CDR3 spells CASSQGQQTGELFF. Here the CDR3 DNA reads TGCGCCAGCAGCCAAGGCCAGCAGACCGGGGAGCTGTTTTTT.